The 32 T cell receptor beta chains below all came from one sample that was sequenced in a study of tumor-infiltrating lymphocytes in primary liver carcinoma. Co-extraction yielded RNA and DNA from roughly 20-30 mg of unsorted bulk tissue. The authors made TCR beta cDNA from 500 to 600 ng total RNA with a constant-region primer. Investigators got TCR beta libraries out of three nested multiplex PCR rounds, done with slightly modified ARM-PCR. Forward primers for TRBV1-TRBV30 and a C-beta reverse primer served the first two PCR rounds, at roughly 10 cycles each. TCRdb processed the multiplex PCR reads anew with MiXCR; each CDR3 protein has one entry. The sample lists about 59,000 distinct CDR3 sequences; 70% to 85% were seen once. The specimen was liver tumor tissue from sampling region 2. Subset noted: tumor region T2, inferior pole. These receptors came from a man in his forties or fifties with primary liver carcinoma and hepatitis B virus infection.

In regard to this clonotype: Possible read error: a much larger clone is one base away. The chain is built from TRBV7-9 and TRBJ1-1; D call uncertain. Germline-derived CDR1 and CDR2 are SEHNR and FQNEAQ (reference sequence). V shed 4 bases and J shed 6 bases, with 15 bases lying between them. The CDR3 runs 14 residues. The CDR3, as DNA: TGTGCCAGCAGCTCAGAAGAGGGTGACGCTGAAGCTTTCTTT. Its protein product is CASSSEEGDAEAFF.

The genes are TRBV9 and TRBJ2-2; 7 nucleotides match TRBD2. Trimming removed 4 bases from V and 5 bases from J; junction bases left unmatched: 11. The CDR3 has 16 amino acids. CDR1 SGDLS and CDR2 YYNGEE come from the germline V gene. In DNA, the CDR3 is TGTGCCAGCAGCCCCCTGGGGGGGAGGGGTACCGGGGAGCTGTTTTTT. It translates to CASSPLGGRGTGELFF.

Comment on this clonotype: This CDR3 fails to terminate in the conserved phenylalanine or tryptophan, so it likely reflects a read error. The rearrangement uses TRBV11-2 and TRBJ2-1; possibly TRBD2 for D (5 bases). In germline, CDR1 is SGHAT, CDR2 FQNNGV. This CDR3 region has 12 residues. CDR3 region: CVNSSTGVAQFL. The CDR3 bases are TGTGTCAACAGCTCGACCGGGGTTGCGCAGTTCCTC.

CDR3 sequence: CASSFDITFEQYF. CDR3 nucleotides: TGTGCCAGCAGCTTTGACATCACTTTCGAGCAGTACTTC. The gene calls are TRBV5-5 and TRBJ2-7; D unresolved. Germline V gene sequence: CDR1 SGHKS, CDR2 YYEKEE (reference sequence). The CDR3 loop spans 13 amino acids. V was cut by 2 bases and J by 6 bases, with 12 bases left in between. The full variable domain, completed using reference TRBV5-5 and TRBJ2-7, is DAGVTQSPTHLIKTRGQQVTLRCSPISGHKSVSWYQQVLGQGPQFIFQYYEKEERGRGNFPDRFSARQFPNYSSELNVNALLLGDSALYLCASSFDITFEQYFGPGTRLTVT.

As for this clonotype: This may stem from a read error, because a much larger clone lies one nucleotide away. The chain combines TRBV5-1 with TRBJ1-6, with D possibly TRBD1 on 5 matching bases. V was cut by 7 bases and J by 7 bases, with 15 bases left in between. Germline V gene data show CDR1 as SGHRS and CDR2 as YFSETQ. The CDR3 sequence is 14 residues long. The CDR3 spells CASQDMDTNSPLHF. DNA for the CDR3: TGCGCCAGCCAAGATATGGACACGAATTCACCCCTCCACTTT.

For this clonotype: This may be a read error, as it is one base from a much larger clone. V is TRBV6-4 and J is TRBJ2-2, with D maybe TRBD1 (5 bases). The CDR3 consists of 13 residues. Germline V gene data show CDR1 as MRHNA and CDR2 as SNTAGT. DNA for the CDR3: TGTGCCATCAGTGCGGAAGGGGCAGGGGAGCTGTTTTTT. It translates to CAISAEGAGELFF.

This clonotype has a count of ten or more. The chain is built from TRBV7-9 and TRBJ1-1; no reliable D call. Germline V gene lookup returns CDR1 SEHNR and CDR2 FQNEAQ (reference sequence). V was clipped by 5 bases and J by 4 bases, with 14 bases between them. CDR3 size: 14 residues. CDR3 sequence reads: CASSPSSDGTEAFF. In DNA, the CDR3 is TGTGCCAGCAGCCCTAGCTCCGATGGCACTGAAGCTTTCTTT.

As to this clonotype: A much bigger clone sits one base away, suggesting this may be a read error. The V call is TRBV11-2, the J call TRBJ2-3; D is unclear. The CDR3 consists of 12 residues. Germline assignment: CDR1 SGHAT and CDR2 FQNNGV. The CDR3 region is CASSADRITQCF. CDR3 sequence (DNA): TGTGCCAGCAGCGCGGATCGGATTACGCAGTGTTTT.

Worth noting for this clonotype: The germline gene is not matched at one end of the junction; a read error may be the cause. The chain joins TRBV11-2 to TRBJ2-5, with 8 bases lining up with TRBD2. CDR1 SGHAT and CDR2 FQNNGV come from the germline V gene. This CDR3 has 18 amino acids. Here the CDR3 reads CANSLDPWSSGRGETQYF. The CDR3 DNA reads as TGTGCCAACAGCTTAGATCCGTGGTCAAGCGGGAGAGGGGAGACCCAGTACTTC. The whole variable domain, remainder taken from reference TRBV11-2 and TRBJ2-5, is EAGVAQSPRYKIIEKRQSVAFWCNPISGHATLYWYQQILGQGPKLLIQFQNNGVVDDSQLPKDRFSAERLKGVDSTLKIQPAKLEDSAVYLCANSLDPWSSGRGETQYFGPGTRLLVL.

This chain joins TRBV30 and TRBJ2-3, with 9 bases identical to TRBD2. Germline V lookup: CDR1 GTSNPN, CDR2 SVGIG (reference sequence). The length of the CDR3 is 15 residues. CDR3 sequence: CVCFRAGGPADTQYF. CDR3 coding DNA: TGTGTCTGCTTTCGGGCGGGGGGGCCAGCAGATACGCAGTATTTT.

This clonotype was seen just once. A much larger clone lies a single base off, so this may be a read error. The chain links TRBV12-3 or TRBV12-4 to TRBJ2-1; D is unclear. V was pared by 10 bases and J by 6 bases, with 10 bases between. The CDR3 has 11 residues. The CDR3 coding sequence is TGTGCCATCACCCGGAGCAATGAGCAGTTCTTC. Its protein is CAITRSNEQFF.

The chain couples TRBV10-2 to TRBJ1-2; possibly TRBD1 for D (6 bases). CDR1 WSHSY and CDR2 SAAADI come from the germline V gene. CDR3 length: 12 amino acids. The germline V and J ends were trimmed by 10 bases and 4 bases, with 13 bases remaining between them. Here the CDR3 reads CANTRTAYGYTF. CDR3 sequence (DNA): TGCGCCAACACCCGGACAGCCTATGGCTACACCTTC.

Remarks on this clonotype: The CDR3 carries no conserved terminal phenylalanine or tryptophan, so it likely arises from a read error. The rearrangement links TRBV12-3 or TRBV12-4 to TRBJ1-5; D is ambiguous. This CDR3 contains 15 residues. V dropped 3 bases and J dropped 3 bases, with 12 bases sitting between them. CDR3 bases: TGTGCCAGCAGTTTTGGTCAAGGAATCAATCAGCCCCAGCATCTT. It codes for CASSFGQGINQPQHL.

This clonotype showed up just a few times. The CDR3 loop reads CASSLSGTAFF. CDR3 bases: TGTGCCAGCAGCCTCTCAGGGACAGCTTTCTTT. The chain carries TRBV5-6 and TRBJ1-1, with D possibly being TRBD1 (5 bases). The CDR3 loop spans 11 amino acids. V lost 4 bases to trimming and J lost 10 bases, with 11 bases between them. Germline assignment: CDR1 SGHDT and CDR2 YYEEEE.

In its sample, this clonotype was seen a few times. A much bigger clone sits one base away, suggesting this may be a read error. The chain is built from TRBV5-1 and TRBJ2-3; 9 bases fit TRBD2. Looked up from germline, CDR1 is SGHRS and CDR2 is YFSETQ. CDR3 length equals 16 residues. CDR3 bases: TGCGCCAGCAGCTCCCTAGTAGCGGGAGCCACATATACGCAGTATTTT. As protein: CASSSLVAGATYTQYF.

In nucleotides, the CDR3 is TGTGCCAGCAGTGGGACTGGCGGGCGAAATATGCAGTATTTT. It is translated as CASSGTGGRNMQYF. The chain links TRBV2 to TRBJ2-3; D might be TRBD2 (5 bases). In germline, CDR1 is SNHLY, CDR2 FYNNEI. Trimming pared 4 bases from V and 11 bases from J, leaving 19 bases between. There are 14 residues in the CDR3.

This clonotype was detected many times. This chain joins TRBV5-1 and TRBJ2-7, with D unresolved. CDR3 length: 14 amino acids. The V and J ends lost 4 bases and 7 bases respectively, with 18 bases between them. CDR1 SGHRS and CDR2 YFSETQ come from the germline V gene. The CDR3 DNA reads TGCGCCAGCAGCCTTTTCGATCGTACTACGGAGCAGTACTTC. It specifies CASSLFDRTTEQYF.

On this clonotype: A much larger clone lies one base from this, so it may be a read error. The J gene is TRBJ2-5, the V gene TRBV7-8; 11 positions agree with TRBD1. The V gene's germline CDR1 is SGHVS and CDR2 FQNEAQ. The CDR3 has 14 amino acids. This chain's CDR3 is CTSSRDRGIETQYF. In DNA, the CDR3 is TGTACCAGCAGCAGGGACAGGGGGATTGAGACCCAGTACTTC.

For this clonotype: Without the conserved terminal phenylalanine or tryptophan, this CDR3 likely stems from a read error. The rearrangement links TRBV6-5 to TRBJ2-4; D possibly matches TRBD1 or TRBD2 (6 bases each). CDR3 length: 16 residues. Germline CDR1 and CDR2: MNHEY and SVGAGI. The V gene lost 2 bases and the J gene lost 0 bases, with 11 bases spanning the gap. CDR3: CASSYEGGLAKNIQYI. CDR3 coding DNA: TGTGCCAGCAGTTACGAGGGGGGATTAGCCAAAAACATTCAGTACATC.

This chain joins TRBV4-3 and TRBJ1-2; D gene ambiguous. The V and J ends lost 11 bases and 2 bases respectively, with 15 bases between them. Germline values: CDR1 LGHNA, CDR2 YSLEER. The CDR3 has 13 residues. DNA for the CDR3: TGCGCCGGCGGCCAAGAGGACAACTATGGCTACACCTTC. Protein product: CAGGQEDNYGYTF.

This clonotype was seen only a few times. The chain links TRBV7-8 to TRBJ2-4; TRBD2 agrees at 8 bases. CDR1 and CDR2 (germline): SGHVS, FQNEAQ. J gave up 7 bases and V 1 base, and 3 bases lay outside the gene matches. This CDR3 is 14 amino acids long. The CDR3 here is CASSLGLATNIQYF. CDR3 sequence (DNA): TGTGCCAGCAGCTTAGGACTAGCGACTAACATTCAGTACTTC.

About this clonotype: An end of the junction differs from the germline gene, which may be a read error. The chain carries TRBV11-2 and TRBJ2-3; 7 bases match TRBD1. Germline V gene lookup returns CDR1 SGHAT and CDR2 FQNNGV. The CDR3 runs 15 residues. CDR3 DNA: TGTGCCAACAGCCTACCTACAGGGGCGACAGATACGCAGTATTTT. Encoded protein: CANSLPTGATDTQYF.

With regard to this clonotype: One junction end does not reproduce the germline sequence, and a read error may be involved. V is TRBV5-1 and J is TRBJ2-3; TRBD1 might be the D (5 bases). Germline CDR1 reads SGHRS; CDR2 reads YFSETQ. This CDR3 comprises 13 residues. The CDR3 DNA reads as TGTGCCAGCAGAGGCGCAGGGTCAGATACGCAATATTTT. This codes for CASRGAGSDTQYF.

Comments on this clonotype: This could be a read error, since a much larger clone is one nucleotide away. The genes are TRBV6-5 and TRBJ1-1, with 9 bases matching TRBD1. The germline V gene encodes CDR1 MNHEY and CDR2 SVGAGI. The CDR3 is 13 amino acids. With V trimmed by 5 bases and J by 8 bases, 6 bases remained unmatched. CDR3 nucleotide sequence: TGTGCCAGCAGTAGGACAGGGGAAAGAGAAGCTTTCTTT. The encoded protein is CASSRTGEREAFF.

This clonotype was observed once. The rearrangement joins TRBV7-8 to TRBJ2-3; tentatively, D is TRBD2 (5 bases). V lost 7 bases, J lost 2 bases, and 19 bases lay in between. This CDR3 region has 16 residues. Germline V gene data show CDR1 as SGHVS and CDR2 as FQNEAQ. Written as DNA, the CDR3 is TGTGCCAGCACCCCCAAGGAGGCGCAGAACACAGATACGCAGTATTTT. It encodes CASTPKEAQNTDTQYF.

This clonotype showed up just once. The V call is TRBV7-3, the J call TRBJ2-1, with TRBD2 matching over 11 bases. This CDR3 is built from 15 residues. V was pared by 6 bases and J by 6 bases, with 7 bases of the junction left unmatched. From germline, CDR1 is SGHTA and CDR2 FQGTGA. In DNA, the CDR3 is TGTGCCAGCAGTCCCACTAGCGGGAGAATCAATGAGCAGTTCTTC. Residues: CASSPTSGRINEQFF.

In regard to this clonotype: Without the conserved terminal phenylalanine or tryptophan, this CDR3 likely stems from a read error. The chain has TRBV10-2 and TRBJ2-3; 9 bases align to TRBD2. CDR3 length equals 17 residues. Per germline, CDR1 WSHSY and CDR2 SAAADI. The CDR3 coding sequence is TGCGCCATCAGTGAGTTACAGGGACTAGCTAACACAGATACGCAGTATCTT. Translated, it gives CAISELQGLANTDTQYL.

Notes on this clonotype: It may be a read error: a sequence one base away is much more abundant. CDR3 residues: CSVWERGETQYF. The CDR3 nucleotides read TGCAGCGTCTGGGAGAGGGGAGAGACCCAGTACTTC. V and J are TRBV29-1 and TRBJ2-5, with D possibly called TRBD1 or TRBD2 (5 bases each). With 6 bases removed from V and 4 bases from J, the gap between germline ends came to 12 bases. Per the germline V gene, CDR1 is SQVTM and CDR2 is ANQGSEA. The CDR3 consists of 12 residues.

As to this clonotype: The missing conserved phenylalanine or tryptophan at the end of this CDR3 makes a read error likely. V usage is TRBV10-3 and J usage is TRBJ2-7, with D perhaps matching TRBD1 or TRBD2 (7 bases each). Deletions cut 7 bases from V and 6 bases from J, with 19 bases between. The CDR3 runs to 14 residues. Germline lookup yields CDR1 ENHRY and CDR2 SYGVKD. CDR3 amino acids: CAITAGDSRPEQYI. DNA of the CDR3: TGTGCCATCACTGCGGGGGACAGTCGGCCCGAGCAGTACATC.

The chain employs TRBV6-6 and TRBJ2-6, with 9 bases matching TRBD1. The J segment lost 1 base and the V segment lost 6 bases, leaving 10 bases of the junction unmatched. This CDR3 is built from 18 residues. Germline V CDR1 and CDR2: MNHNY, SVGAGI (reference sequence). As DNA, the CDR3 is TGTGCCAGCAGAAAAAACAGGGGGCGTCCGTCTGGGGCCAACGTCCTGACTTTC. Its translation: CASRKNRGRPSGANVLTF.

This clonotype has only a few counts. A read error may explain this, as a much larger clone is one base away. The V and J genes are TRBV6-1 and TRBJ2-5; D perhaps matches TRBD1 (5 bases). V dropped 7 bases and J dropped 4 bases, with 13 bases sitting between them. This CDR3 region has 13 residues. Germline CDR1 and CDR2: MNHNS and SASEGT. CDR3 sequence: CASTVRGAETQYF. In DNA form, the CDR3 reads TGTGCCAGCACTGTAAGGGGTGCAGAGACCCAGTACTTC.

This chain joins TRBV6-2 or TRBV6-3 and TRBJ1-5; 7 positions agree with TRBD1. CDR1 is MNHEY and CDR2 is SVGEGT in the germline V gene. The CDR3 extends over 14 amino acids. The junction had 9 bases not matched to a gene; V was cut back by 6 bases and J by 7 bases. Written as DNA, the CDR3 is TGTGCCAGCAGGTCCGGGACAGATAACCAGCCCCAGCATTTT. This codes for CASRSGTDNQPQHF.